These 27 T cell receptor beta chains were sequenced from one sample in a study of T-cell reconstitution after alpha-beta-depleted transplantation in children. Researchers prepared the TCRbeta library using unique molecular identifiers, the study reports. Using its own MiXCR run on the PCR reads, TCRdb lists one record per CDR3 protein. The sample includes hundreds of thousands of distinct CDR3 sequences, around 17% of them seen just once. Sequencing was performed on PBMCs from the stem cell graft donor, taken from the stem cell graft. These receptors all come from a human donor who donated a stem cell graft to a child with acute myeloid leukemia.

V gene TRBV5-1 combines with J gene TRBJ2-1; 7 bases match TRBD1. This CDR3 region has 15 residues. Per germline, CDR1 SGHRS and CDR2 YFSETQ. The junction had 4 bases not matched to a gene; V was cut back by 0 bases and J by 4 bases. In nucleotides, the CDR3 is TGCGCCAGCAGCTTGGAGTCAGGGGGTTACAATGAGCAGTTCTTC. This encodes CASSLESGGYNEQFF.

The V gene is TRBV25-1, the J gene TRBJ2-7, with a weak D call TRBD1 (5 bases). CDR3 length equals 13 residues. Germline V gene data show CDR1 as MGHDK and CDR2 as SYGVNS. Deletions cut 3 bases from V and 3 bases from J, with 9 bases between. The CDR3 loop is CASSDDRFYEQYF. The CDR3 nucleotides read TGTGCCAGCAGTGACGACAGATTCTACGAGCAGTACTTC.

The table lists this clonotype with many counts. The V and J genes are TRBV12-3 or TRBV12-4 and TRBJ1-2; tentatively, D is TRBD1 (5 bases). The CDR3 extends over 16 amino acids. Trimming left V 5 bases short and J 5 bases short, with 21 bases between. The DNA for the CDR3 is TGTGCCAGCAGTACCCGTCGGGGCATGGACGGATATGGCTACACCTTC. It yields the protein CASSTRRGMDGYGYTF.

The CDR3 coding sequence is TGTGCCAGCAGCCCGAGTCGACTAGCGGGGCCCATTTTGTACGTC. This gives the protein CASSPSRLAGPILYV. The J gene is TRBJ2-7, the V gene TRBV7-8; 11 positions match TRBD2. J was trimmed by 12 bases and V by 5 bases; bases with no gene match: 15. The CDR3 sequence is 15 residues long. CDR1 is SGHVS, CDR2 FQNEAQ, per germline.

There are a few counts of this clonotype. V and J are TRBV7-9 and TRBJ2-5, with 9 bases fitting TRBD1. Trimming took 6 bases from V and 3 from J; bases not matched to a gene: 14. Germline CDR1 reads SEHNR; CDR2 reads FQNEAQ (reference sequence). The CDR3 extends over 17 amino acids. CDR3 amino acids: CASSRGIGQGTKETQYF. The CDR3 DNA reads as TGTGCCAGCAGTCGCGGTATTGGACAGGGGACTAAAGAGACCCAGTACTTC.

This clonotype was counted at least ten times. The genes are TRBV20-1 and TRBJ1-5; unclear D gene. This CDR3 has 13 residues. Germline-derived CDR1 and CDR2 are DFQATT and SNEGSKA (reference sequence). Trimming stripped 3 bases from V and 5 bases from J, with 11 bases between. The CDR3 protein is CSARGRTHQPQHF. As DNA, the CDR3 is TGCAGTGCTAGGGGGAGGACCCATCAGCCCCAGCATTTT.

This clonotype was detected many times. The chain couples TRBV5-6 to TRBJ2-5; D is unresolved. V was cut by 0 bases and J by 5 bases, with 14 bases left in between. CDR1 is SGHDT and CDR2 is YYEEEE in the germline V gene. This CDR3 has 15 residues. CDR3 DNA: TGTGCCAGCAGCTTGGAAGCCTCGGTGCGGGAGACCCAGTACTTC. Translating it yields CASSLEASVRETQYF.

The chain uses TRBV18 and TRBJ2-3; 12 bases map to TRBD2. Per the germline V gene, CDR1 is KGHSH and CDR2 is LQKENI. CDR3 length: 19 amino acids. The trim removed 1 base at V and 1 base at J, leaving 9 bases unmatched. The CDR3 sequence is CASSPLRLAGGSGTDTQYF. CDR3 nucleotide sequence: TGTGCCAGCTCACCACTCCGGCTAGCGGGGGGGTCCGGCACAGATACGCAGTATTTT. Full variable domain (outside the CDR3, taken from reference TRBV18 and TRBJ2-3): NAGVMQNPRHLVRRRGQEARLRCSPMKGHSHVYWYRQLPEEGLKFMVYLQKENIIDESGMPKERFSAEFPKEGPSILRIQQVVRGDSAAYFCASSPLRLAGGSGTDTQYFGPGTRLTVL.

V usage is TRBV20-1 and J usage is TRBJ2-3; TRBD1 or TRBD2 may be the D gene (5 bases each). The CDR3 has 18 amino acids. The germline gives CDR1 DFQATT, CDR2 SNEGSKA (reference sequence). Between the trimmed V and J ends, which lost 1 base and 2 bases, there was a span of 22 bases. CDR3 bases: TGCAGTGCTAGAGGTCGGTCCCCCCGGGGCCCTCTCACAGATACGCAGTATTTT. Its translation is CSARGRSPRGPLTDTQYF.

The gene calls are TRBV4-3 and TRBJ2-7, with D tentatively TRBD2 (5 bases). Trimming removed 0 bases at V and 1 base at J, with 13 bases between. CDR3 length: 16 residues. Germline CDR1 reads LGHNA; CDR2 reads YSLEER. CDR3 nucleotides: TGCGCCAGCAGCCAAGATACATCGGGGATGTCCTACGAGCAGTACTTC. This translates into CASSQDTSGMSYEQYF.

In its sample, this clonotype was seen many times. The chain joins TRBV19 to TRBJ2-1; 9 positions match TRBD1. Germline assignment: CDR1 LNHDA and CDR2 SQIVND (reference sequence). Trimming removed 4 bases from V and 4 bases from J; junction bases left unmatched: 2. The CDR3 is 14 residues long. In nucleotides, the CDR3 is TGTGCCAGTAGTACACAGGGGGCGTACAATGAGCAGTTCTTC. This translates into CASSTQGAYNEQFF.

This clonotype was counted between two and nine times. The CDR3 region is CASSQIRGGNTGELFF. CDR3 nucleotides: TGTGCCAGCAGCCAAATTCGGGGCGGAAACACCGGGGAGCTGTTTTTT. The chain employs TRBV4-2 and TRBJ2-2; D tentatively fits TRBD1 or TRBD2 (5 bases each). The CDR3 contains 16 residues. V lost 2 bases, J lost 2 bases, and 12 bases lay in between. In germline, CDR1 is LGHNA, CDR2 YNFKEQ.

This clonotype was recorded many times. V usage is TRBV10-3 and J usage is TRBJ2-6; D might be TRBD1 (6 bases). CDR3 length: 20 residues. V shed 0 bases and J shed 0 bases, with 18 bases lying between them. Germline-derived CDR1 and CDR2 are ENHRY and SYGVKD. The CDR3 DNA reads as TGTGCCATCAGTGAGTCCCAAATTCGAGGGGGTACCTCTGGGGCCAACGTCCTGACTTTC. This translates into CAISESQIRGGTSGANVLTF.

For this clonotype: A much more abundant neighbour one base away suggests this may be a read error. V gene TRBV7-9 combines with J gene TRBJ2-1; D gene uncertain. The CDR3 consists of 10 residues. Trimming removed 2 bases at V and 11 bases at J, with 4 bases between. Germline-derived CDR1 and CDR2 are SEHNR and FQNEAQ (reference sequence). The CDR3 is CASSLHKQFF. The CDR3 DNA is TGTGCCAGCAGCTTACATAAGCAGTTCTTC.

With respect to this clonotype: Since a much larger clone is just one base distant, this may be a read error. V is TRBV20-1 and J is TRBJ2-5; a weak D match, TRBD1 (5 bases). CDR1 and CDR2 (germline): DFQATT, SNEGSKA (reference sequence). The V end was cut by 4 bases, the J end by 9 bases, with 15 bases between. The CDR3 has 12 amino acids. The CDR3 nucleotides read TGCAGTGCTAAGACTGAACAGGAGCCCCAGTACTTC. Amino acids: CSAKTEQEPQYF.

The chain joins TRBV12-3 or TRBV12-4 to TRBJ1-2; the D gene is possibly TRBD1 (5 bases). The CDR3 is made up of 14 amino acids. V was pared by 10 bases and J by 6 bases, with 21 bases between. The CDR3 DNA sequence: TGTGCCACAATTTTTAGGGGTGCGGAGGATGGCTACACCTTC. It translates to CATIFRGAEDGYTF.

This clonotype showed up many times. The gene calls are TRBV6-5 and TRBJ2-1; 9 positions agree with TRBD1. J lost 8 bases, V lost 5 bases, and 10 bases had no gene match. CDR1 and CDR2 (germline): MNHEY, SVGAGI. The CDR3 is 15 residues long. This CDR3 is CASSPSQGAIHEQFF. The CDR3 DNA is TGTGCCAGCAGTCCGTCACAGGGGGCAATCCATGAGCAGTTCTTC.

CDR3 loop: CASSLTGTGGSPLHF. The CDR3 DNA reads TGTGCCAGCAGCTTAACGGGGACAGGAGGATCACCCCTCCACTTT. The J gene is TRBJ1-6, the V gene TRBV7-3; 8 bases match TRBD1. V lost 0 bases to trimming and J lost 10 bases; unmatched junction nucleotides: 5. CDR3 length equals 15 residues. Germline CDR1 and CDR2: SGHTA and FQGTGA.

This clonotype was found many times. The chain is built from TRBV21-1 and TRBJ2-7. TRBV21-1 is listed as a pseudogene. The CDR3 sequence is 13 residues long. The CDR3 DNA follows: TGTGCCAGCAGCCCCGCAGGAGTCTACGAGCAGTACTTC. It yields the protein CASSPAGVYEQYF.

This clonotype was detected only a few times. The V call is TRBV24-1, the J call TRBJ2-1; D unclear. The CDR3 loop spans 14 amino acids. Trimming shortened V by 4 bases and J by 2 bases, and 8 bases separated the two germline ends. Germline assignment: CDR1 KGHDR and CDR2 SFDVKD. CDR3: CATSEAGTYNEQFF. CDR3 DNA sequence: TGTGCCACCAGTGAGGCAGGAACCTACAATGAGCAGTTCTTC.

V gene TRBV7-9 combines with J gene TRBJ2-2, with D possibly being TRBD2 (6 bases). V lost 5 bases and J 8 bases, leaving 21 bases between the germline ends. CDR1 SEHNR and CDR2 FQNEAQ come from the germline V gene (reference sequence). This CDR3 has 16 residues. Written as DNA, the CDR3 is TGTGCCAGCAGCCCGGCCCGGGACTTGGGTCCAGGGGAGCTGTTTTTT. Translating gives CASSPARDLGPGELFF.

The gene calls are TRBV7-8 and TRBJ1-1, with D tentatively TRBD1 (6 bases). CDR3 length: 14 residues. V lost 1 base and J lost 6, with 12 bases in between. From germline, CDR1 is SGHVS and CDR2 FQNEAQ. In DNA form, the CDR3 reads TGTGCCAGCAGCTTAGATCTACAGGGTCCTGAAGCTTTCTTT. Translated, it gives CASSLDLQGPEAFF.

The CDR3 coding sequence is TGCAGCGTGGACAGGGAGGATGGCTACACCTTC. It specifies CSVDREDGYTF. The chain carries TRBV29-1 and TRBJ1-2; 8 bases are shared with TRBD1. The CDR3 loop spans 11 amino acids. Germline CDR1 is SQVTM and CDR2 is ANQGSEA. Trimming cost V 6 bases and J 6 bases; bases outside gene matches: 3.

This clonotype has a handful of counts. This chain joins TRBV6-2 or TRBV6-3 and TRBJ2-2, with a weak D call TRBD2 (6 bases). Trimming cost V 6 bases and J 3 bases, with 14 bases left between them. Germline V gives CDR1 MNHEY, CDR2 SVGEGT. The length of the CDR3 is 15 residues. The CDR3: CASRTLAKDTGELFF. The CDR3 coding sequence is TGTGCCAGCAGGACACTAGCAAAGGACACCGGGGAGCTGTTTTTT.

This clonotype was found many times. The chain employs TRBV20-1 and TRBJ1-1; D remains ambiguous. Per germline, CDR1 DFQATT and CDR2 SNEGSKA (reference sequence). With 5 bases removed from V and 4 bases from J, the gap between germline ends came to 17 bases. The CDR3 totals 14 residues. In nucleotides, the CDR3 is TGCAGTGCTCCCGGGAGCCCATTCCCCACTGAAGCTTTCTTT. Its protein is CSAPGSPFPTEAFF.

The table lists this clonotype with many counts. The rearrangement links TRBV6-1 to TRBJ1-1; TRBD1 matches 9 bases. The V gene end was trimmed by 4 bases and the J gene end by 9 bases; junction bases not matched to a gene: 6. The CDR3 length is 13 residues. The germline gives CDR1 MNHNS, CDR2 SASEGT. CDR3 nucleotides: TGTGCCAGCAGTGCTGGGACAGGGCTTAAAGCTTTCTTT. This translates into CASSAGTGLKAFF.

In this sample, this clonotype turned up a few times. The chain recombines TRBV20-1 with TRBJ2-5; the D is unclear. V was shortened by 2 bases and J by 5 bases, with 12 bases between the two germline ends. The length of the CDR3 is 13 residues. Germline CDR1 reads DFQATT; CDR2 reads SNEGSKA (reference sequence). The CDR3 region is CSARPSVLETQYF. The CDR3 bases are TGCAGTGCTAGACCCAGTGTGTTGGAGACCCAGTACTTC.